This entry features one T cell receptor (beta chain) sequence. The table lists this clonotype with a few counts. The antigen this receptor binds is unknown. One base away there is no much larger clone; base qualities are not given. All donors were healthy Caucasians. The twin cohort consisted of three pairs of female monozygotic twins, all aged 18 to 29 years. Peripheral blood mononuclear cells were the source from which RNA for the TCR libraries was isolated. The entry originates in a study of identical twins (dated by TCRdb to the mid-2010s). Background on the whole study: To test whether fetal clonotypes persist, this study deep-sequenced TCR alpha and beta repertoires from monozygotic twins, from unrelated adults of various ages, and from cord blood. To rule out contamination, replicate twin experiments were performed at different times with different library preparation protocols.

Taken from the germline V gene, the CDR1 and CDR2 loops are SQVTM and ANQGSEA. V was cut back by 7 bases and J by 3 bases, leaving a gap of 9 bases between them. Spanning cysteine to phenylalanine, the CDR3 consists of 11 amino acids. The retained sequence is limited to the CDR3, 33 bases, with the frame set at the first base. Study-wide conclusions, independent of this receptor: In monozygotic twins, out-of-frame TCR alpha sharing was systematically underestimated by recombination models, although the models agreed with sharing between unrelated individuals. Fewer insertions were carried by abundant cord blood beta clonotypes; a weaker similar trend was observed in young adult naive repertoires, while no such trend was observed in memory repertoires. Because the same donors could not be followed over many years, the conclusions depended on cross-sectional statistical analysis. A weaker excess of twin sharing was found in beta out-of-frame sequences because the signal-to-noise ratio was lowered by fewer shared sequences. Zero-insertion analyses could be partly confounded by invariant T cells such as MAIT and iNKT, although diverse VJ usage argued against such confounding for most clonotypes. Compared with coincidental sharing between unrelated individuals, an excess of low generation-probability sequences was observed among out-of-frame TCR alpha sequences shared between twins.

Libraries were made using 5' RACE. The listed sequencing device is Illumina HiSeq 2000. Template switching added a universal primer binding site, and the final cDNA carried a unique molecular identifier that allowed TCR cDNA molecules to be counted accurately. First-strand cDNA for TCR alpha and beta chains was synthesized from specific primers in the conserved constant-segment region. To control for contamination, each cDNA library was double barcoded with a SMART-Mk sample barcode plus Illumina barcodes. TruSeq adapter sequences, together with Illumina sample barcodes, were added in two successive PCR steps. The TCR alpha and beta cDNA libraries were sequenced on the Illumina HiSeq platform using custom primers. Regarding the original processing steps: Raw reads were processed with MiGEC to extract unique molecular identifiers, and MiXCR was used to determine CDR3 positions. Recombination models were inferred per individual with the repgenHMM and IGoR tools using an EM algorithm. Shared clonotypes were analyzed with the tcR package in R, and sharing was normalized by the product of cloneset sizes. To study raw recombination free of thymic and clonal selection effects, out-of-frame nonproductive sequences were analyzed. The raw public reads went through TCRdb reprocessing: fastp at Q25, MiXCR clone calling, in-frame beta chains kept. When rows share a CDR3 protein, they turn into one entry using the most common DNA and genes. Here the V and J calls rest on TCRdb's processing, not on the authors' analysis. The sample table contains under 800,000 distinct CDR3 sequences; only one count was recorded for around 20% of them. The ten largest clones take up around 4.5% of the sample.

The sample was also linked to a second study, of T cells expressing NK-cell markers. As the second study states: In sorted CD3+CD56+NKG2C+, CD3+CD56+NKG2C- and CD3+CD56-NKG2C+ T-cell subsets from several donors, TCR beta-chain repertoires were profiled. Of the eight sequenced donors, seven were found to be HCMV-seropositive and one was found to be HCMV-seronegative. In several experiments an anti-gammadeltaTCR antibody was added to restrict sorting to alphabetaTCR-expressing T cells. For about 6 donors, the dominant CD3+CD56+NKG2C+ clonotypes were among the top 10 CD8+ clonotypes and accounted for roughly 1.0-8% of CD8+ T cells. Those dominant clonotypes were again the most abundant among CD3+CD56-NKG2C+ cells in four donors, at about 28.3-60.1%. Whether the expanded NKG2C-expressing T cell clones were specific for HCMV antigens remained unclear. The study sequenced eight donors, all healthy volunteers chosen at random: three men and five women. HCMV-specific IgG was detected in serum with a commercial ELISA kit to determine HCMV serostatus. For roughly 6 donors, bulk peripheral blood T-cell repertoires were also sequenced from unsorted PBMC. MIGEC was used to demultiplex reads and group reads by UMI, and MiTCR was used to assemble and quantify clonotypes. Only TCR cDNA sequences supported by at least two reads were kept to exclude erroneous sequences. The tcR package was used for downstream repertoire analysis, with clonotypes matched between fractions based on CDR3 nucleotide sequence plus V segment. VDJmatch was used to annotate antigen specificity against VDJdb, with one amino acid substitution in CDR3 permitted.

The sequenced sample was PBMCs. This clonotype was sampled from a woman under 30 in good health. This sequence uses TRBV29-1 and TRBJ1-2; matching of 6 bases hints at TRBD1 as the D gene. The DNA sequence is TGCAGCGGGGGGGGCGACTATGGCTACACCTTC. This encodes CSGGGDYGYTF.